What follows describes a single TCR beta chain. Trimming shortened V by 2 bases and J by 6 bases, and 8 bases separated the two germline ends. The CDR3 spans 12 residues. Germline CDR1 and CDR2: ENHRY and SYGVKD. The data belong to a study of cytomegalovirus exposure and HLA in healthy donors. PCR primers comprised 60 Vbeta and 13 Jbeta primers. TCRdb's copy holds only in-frame clones and misses some; the assay was immunoSEQ multiplex PCR. Of a few hundred thousand clones detected, almost 80% appear once; the ten largest clones hold 1.5% to 2%. Sequenced sample: PBMCs. This TCR was recovered from a man in his late teens or twenties in good health and CMV-seronegative. The rearrangement uses TRBV10-3 and TRBJ2-7; D ambiguous. The CDR3: CAISELAGEQYF. The CDR3 DNA is TGTGCCATCAGTGAGCTTGCAGGCGAGCAGTACTTC.